This T cell receptor (beta chain) comes out of a study of naive and memory T cell subsets. The study's findings and limits: TCR abundance followed a power law differing between naive and memory subsets. In naive cells, over 90% of TCR sequences were seen only once. Possibly reflecting memory cells re-expressing CD45RA, a few larger clonotypes occurred in naive repertoires, especially CD8.

The length of the CDR3 is 15 residues. Deletions cut 6 bases from V and 2 bases from J, with 17 bases between. Germline V gene lookup returns CDR1 SGHVS and CDR2 FQNEAQ. The beta constant-region primer was an equimolar mix of two oligonucleotides covering TRBC1 and TRBC2. From the UMI-ligation and nested PCR reads, TCRdb called clonotypes with MiXCR, one entry per CDR3 protein. The profile shows 120,000 to 150,000 distinct CDR3 sequences, approximately 15% of them singletons. This clonotype has at least ten counts. Its specificity is not known. The sequencing sample was made of naive CD4+ T cells from blood. The rearrangement links TRBV7-8 to TRBJ2-7; D perhaps matches TRBD1 (5 bases). This TCR came from a human donor in good health. The DNA for the CDR3 is TGTGCCAGCAGGACCAGCCGGTCAGGGCCCTACGAGCAGTACTTC. This codes for CASRTSRSGPYEQYF.